Below, 8 T cell receptor beta chains from the same sample are listed, as sequenced in a study of cytotoxic CD8 clonotypes in ibrutinib-treated CLL. Assay used: immunoSEQ multiplex PCR; TCRdb lists only in-frame clones, some missing. The sample lists more than 110,000 clones; about 91% were seen once. The sequencing here drew on PBMCs, taken after 12 months of ibrutinib treatment. These receptors all come from a human donor with chronic lymphocytic leukemia.

The sample holds a few counts of this clone. The chain couples TRBV7-9 to TRBJ2-5, with D unresolved. Trimming left V 4 bases short and J 1 base short, with 1 base between. Looked up from germline, CDR1 is SEHNR and CDR2 is FQNEAQ (reference sequence). This CDR3 has 11 amino acids. For the CDR3, the DNA is TGTGCCAGCAGCTCCCAAGAGACCCAGTACTTC. Translating it yields CASSSQETQYF.

The rearrangement joins TRBV30 to TRBJ2-7, with 11 positions matching TRBD2. The CDR3 spans 14 residues. CDR1 is GTSNPN, CDR2 SVGIG, per germline (reference sequence). The V gene end was trimmed by 1 base and the J gene end by 4 bases; junction bases not matched to a gene: 3. CDR3 DNA sequence: TGTGCCTGGAGTGAGGGGACTAGCGGTTACGAGCAGTACTTC. It codes for CAWSEGTSGYEQYF.

This sequence joins TRBV5-3 and TRBJ1-5; D remains ambiguous. TRBV5-3 has ORF status, its function being uncertain. The CDR3 covers 17 residues. Trimming removed 0 bases at V and 0 bases at J, with 13 bases between. CDR3 nucleotide sequence: TGTGCCAGAAGCTTGGTGTATAGCTCCACTAGCAATCAGCCCCAGCATTTT. It translates to CARSLVYSSTSNQPQHF.

This chain links TRBV4-3 with TRBJ1-3; 12 nucleotides align to TRBD1. Trimming took 0 bases from V and 5 from J; bases not matched to a gene: 5. The CDR3 runs 17 residues. Germline loops: CDR1 LGHNA, CDR2 YSLEER. CDR3 sequence (DNA): TGCGCCAGCAGCCAAGATTTCGGGACAGGGGGCCGAAACACCATATATTTT. Translation: CASSQDFGTGGRNTIYF.

The gene calls are TRBV29-1 and TRBJ1-1; the D gene is possibly TRBD1 (5 bases). V was cut by 4 bases and J by 1 base, with 13 bases left in between. The CDR3 length is 14 residues. Germline CDR1 reads SQVTM; CDR2 reads ANQGSEA. CDR3 DNA sequence: TGCAGCGTTGGAGTAAGGGGAAAGAACACTGAAGCTTTCTTT. Translation gives CSVGVRGKNTEAFF.

This chain connects TRBV7-8 to TRBJ2-1; no clear D gene. V was pared by 1 base and J by 2 bases, with 9 bases between. The CDR3 is made up of 15 amino acids. The germline CDR1 and CDR2 sequences are SGHVS and FQNEAQ. This CDR3 reads CASSLEAGPYNEQFF. The DNA of the CDR3 is TGTGCCAGCAGCTTAGAGGCTGGTCCCTACAATGAGCAGTTCTTC.

The chain uses TRBV6-1 and TRBJ2-7, with a weak D call TRBD2 (6 bases). CDR1 is MNHNS and CDR2 is SASEGT in the germline V gene. This CDR3 has 14 amino acids. The V gene lost 5 bases and the J gene lost 6 bases, with 17 bases spanning the gap. DNA of the CDR3: TGTGCCAGCAGTCCGGACGGAGGGCGAGGCGAGCAGTACTTC. Protein: CASSPDGGRGEQYF.

This chain links TRBV6-6 with TRBJ1-5; the match to TRBD1 covers 9 bases. J was trimmed by 9 bases and V by 4 bases; bases with no gene match: 7. The CDR3 runs 14 residues. Per the germline V gene, CDR1 is MNHNY and CDR2 is SVGAGI (reference sequence). CDR3 in amino acids: CASSLTGGSGPQHF. DNA for the CDR3: TGTGCCAGCAGTTTAACAGGGGGCTCTGGGCCCCAGCATTTT.